The clone carrying this T cell receptor beta chain was counted ten times or more. Time point specified: persistent/refractory GD, antithyroid drugs over 5 years with positive TRAb. PBMC RNA served as the TCR library source. The data stem from a study of regulatory T cells in long-lasting Graves disease. Library construction for TCR beta used iRepertoire HTBI primers and Arm-PCR of CDR3 regions. TCRdb used MiXCR to reprocess the multiplex PCR reads, holding one entry per CDR3 protein. The sample lists about 430,000 distinct CDR3 sequences, roughly 21% occurring once. V gave up 5 bases and J gave up 6 bases, with 10 bases separating them. Germline CDR1 and CDR2: MDHEN and SYDVKM. This CDR3 has 13 amino acids.

This TCR was recovered from a female donor with Graves disease. The rearrangement links TRBV28 to TRBJ1-4; D not resolved. The material was peripheral blood mononuclear cells (PBMCs), obtained when the disease was refractory, from a patient treated with antithyroid drugs. CDR3 DNA: TGTGCCAGCAGTACGGGAGTGGATGAAAAACTGTTTTTT. It is translated as CASSTGVDEKLFF.